This T cell receptor beta chain was captured by sequencing in a study of chemoradiotherapy in HPV16-positive cancers. Data came from immunoSEQ multiplex PCR; TCRdb stores just in-frame clones and leaves some out. Of 7,300 or so clones in the sample, about 80% were seen once. The CDR3 runs 13 residues. CDR1 and CDR2 from the germline V gene are SGHRS and YFSETQ. V gave up 1 base and J gave up 2 bases, with 6 bases separating them. Sequences were derived from blood, sampled from a patient who underwent chemoradiotherapy. The chain has TRBV5-1 and TRBJ1-2; D not resolved. This receptor was identified in a human donor with HPV-associated anogenital cancer. As DNA, the CDR3 is TGCGCCAGCAGCTTGACAGCCAACTATGGCTACACCTTC. This codes for CASSLTANYGYTF.